The sequence of this TCR beta chain was determined in a study of identical twins. TCRdb re-called the 5' RACE reads with MiXCR, one entry per CDR3 protein. The data hold about 190,000 distinct CDR3 sequences, with around a sixth observed a single time. The V gene's germline CDR1 is MDHEN and CDR2 SYDVKM. The CDR3 runs 18 residues. The J segment lost 2 bases and the V segment lost 6 bases, leaving 15 bases of the junction unmatched. Separately, the same data were catalogued under a study of T cells expressing NK-cell markers.

Sequenced input: CD8+ T cells sorted from blood. This clonotype originated in a young woman in good health. V gene TRBV28 combines with J gene TRBJ2-2; 7 bases match TRBD2. CDR3 nucleotide sequence: TGTGCCAGCAGCACCCTTCGGTTGCGAGCGGGAAACACCGGGGAGCTGTTTTTT. It is translated as CASSTLRLRAGNTGELFF.